This passage covers 32 T cell receptor beta chains from one sample sequenced in a study of early T cells in non-severe SARS-CoV-2 infection. TCRdb itself ran the 5' RACE reads through MiXCR, one entry per CDR3 protein. This sample has 75,000 to 90,000 distinct CDR3 sequences; about 10% occur once, and the top ten carry over 7%. The material was whole blood, obtained at baseline. The receptor source for this set is an adult who was a healthcare worker with PCR-confirmed SARS-CoV-2 infection or an uninfected control (not recorded which).

This clonotype was observed a few times. Here the CDR3 reads CASSPYSPYNEQFF. CDR3 DNA: TGTGCCAGCAGCCCATATTCGCCCTACAATGAGCAGTTCTTC. The chain couples TRBV7-9 to TRBJ2-1; D ambiguous. The CDR3 contains 14 residues. Germline V gene lookup returns CDR1 SEHNR and CDR2 FQNEAQ (reference sequence). Trimming shortened V by 5 bases and J by 2 bases, and 10 bases separated the two germline ends.

This chain links TRBV20-1 with TRBJ1-6; D is uncertain. This CDR3 contains 16 residues. With 5 bases removed from V and 0 bases from J, the gap between germline ends came to 14 bases. Germline V gene data show CDR1 as DFQATT and CDR2 as SNEGSKA (reference sequence). CDR3 coding DNA: TGCAGTGCTCTGGGCTCACCCAGCTCCTATAATTCACCCCTCCACTTT. Translating it yields CSALGSPSSYNSPLHF.

This chain connects TRBV28 to TRBJ2-4; 8 bases are shared with TRBD2. CDR1 and CDR2 (germline): MDHEN, SYDVKM. The CDR3 is made up of 15 amino acids. J lost 0 bases, V lost 8 bases, and 6 bases had no gene match. The CDR3 coding sequence is TGTGCCAGCTGCACTAGCGGAGTAGCCAAAAACATTCAGTACTTC. Amino acids: CASCTSGVAKNIQYF.

In this sample, this clonotype turned up a few times. V is TRBV19 and J is TRBJ2-1; a possible D gene is TRBD1 (5 bases). This CDR3 region has 15 residues. CDR1 LNHDA and CDR2 SQIVND come from the germline V gene (reference sequence). V lost 1 base to trimming and J lost 2 bases, with 9 bases between them. The CDR3 here is CASSIGGGAYNEQFF. The CDR3 DNA reads TGTGCCAGTAGTATAGGGGGCGGCGCCTACAATGAGCAGTTCTTC.

This clonotype was counted only a few times. CDR3 protein: CASSFGASYNEQFF. As DNA, the CDR3 is TGTGCCAGCAGCTTCGGCGCCTCCTACAATGAGCAGTTCTTC. The chain uses TRBV7-6 and TRBJ2-1; D gene ambiguous. Germline CDR1 and CDR2: SGHVS and FNYEAQ. CDR3 size: 14 residues. V gave up 3 bases and J gave up 0 bases, with 6 bases separating them.

This chain connects TRBV5-6 to TRBJ2-4; TRBD1 matches 7 bases. This CDR3 is built from 16 residues. The V and J ends lost 4 bases and 1 base, in that order; junction bases with no gene match: 8. CDR1 is SGHDT, CDR2 YYEEEE, per germline. CDR3 DNA: TGTGCCAGCAGCAGAACAGGGGAAATGGCCAAAAACATTCAGTACTTC. This codes for CASSRTGEMAKNIQYF.

A few counts support this clonotype. This chain connects TRBV20-1 to TRBJ2-4; TRBD2 might be the D (5 bases). CDR3 length: 14 residues. Trimming shortened V by 3 bases and J by 7 bases, and 16 bases separated the two germline ends. The germline V gene encodes CDR1 DFQATT and CDR2 SNEGSKA (reference sequence). CDR3 DNA: TGCAGTGCTAGCGTTCCACACTCGGGGAACATTCAGTACTTC. The encoded protein is CSASVPHSGNIQYF.

The table lists this clonotype with a few counts. The chain combines TRBV7-9 with TRBJ2-3; TRBD1 is a possible D gene (5 bases). Trimming took off 3 bases at V and 4 bases at J, with 11 bases between the two ends. The CDR3 extends over 14 amino acids. CDR1 is SEHNR and CDR2 is FQNEAQ in the germline V gene (reference sequence). The CDR3 is CASSLGRAADTQYF. In DNA form, the CDR3 reads TGTGCCAGCAGCTTGGGCAGGGCTGCAGATACGCAGTATTTT. The entire variable domain, with the rest obtained from reference TRBV7-9 and TRBJ2-3, is as follows: DTGVSQNPRHKITKRGQNVTFRCDPISEHNRLYWYRQTLGQGPEFLTYFQNEAQLEKSRLLSDRFSAERPKGSFSTLEIQRTEQGDSAMYLCASSLGRAADTQYFGPGTRLTVL.

This rearrangement joins TRBV7-2 to TRBJ1-3; D is undetermined. The CDR3 runs to 15 residues. The ends were cut back, 1 base at V and 4 bases at J, with 11 bases in the middle. Germline V lookup: CDR1 SGHTA, CDR2 FQGNSA. The CDR3 DNA sequence: TGTGCCAGCAGCTTAGTTGGGGATACAGGAAACACCATATATTTT. Translated: CASSLVGDTGNTIYF.

This clonotype has at least ten counts. The J gene is TRBJ1-3, the V gene TRBV20-1, with D unresolved. CDR1 DFQATT and CDR2 SNEGSKA come from the germline V gene (reference sequence). The CDR3 contains 11 residues. Trimming shortened V by 4 bases and J by 5 bases, and 6 bases separated the two germline ends. The CDR3 protein is CSANGRNTIYF. CDR3 DNA sequence: TGCAGTGCTAATGGCAGAAACACCATATATTTT.

This sequence joins TRBV11-2 and TRBJ2-5; D gene ambiguous. CDR3 length equals 15 residues. Per germline, CDR1 SGHAT and CDR2 FQNNGV. V was pared by 3 bases and J by 5 bases, with 16 bases between. CDR3 in DNA: TGTGCCAGCAGCTTGCCTTGGAAAAGGCCCGAGACCCAGTACTTC. It codes for CASSLPWKRPETQYF.

This clonotype was seen repeatedly, ten times or more. This chain joins TRBV27 and TRBJ1-1; D may be TRBD1 (6 bases). The CDR3 runs to 15 residues. CDR1 and CDR2 from the germline V gene are MNHEY and SMNVEV (reference sequence). The V end lost 7 bases, the J end lost 6 bases, and 21 bases lay between the germline ends. This CDR3 is CASKTTGIHSAEAFF. DNA of the CDR3: TGTGCCAGCAAAACCACAGGGATCCACTCGGCTGAAGCTTTCTTT.

The J gene is TRBJ2-5, the V gene TRBV7-3; weak D call: TRBD2 (6 bases). Trimming cost V 2 bases and J 4 bases, with 14 bases left between them. This CDR3 is built from 15 residues. Germline CDR1 SGHTA, CDR2 FQGTGA. CDR3 sequence: CASSLAGKSGETQYF. CDR3 nucleotide sequence: TGTGCCAGCAGCTTAGCGGGAAAGTCAGGAGAGACCCAGTACTTC.

The chain links TRBV6-5 to TRBJ2-2; 10 nucleotides agree with TRBD1. CDR3 length: 16 amino acids. CDR1 MNHEY and CDR2 SVGAGI come from the germline V gene. The V and J ends lost 5 bases and 5 bases, in that order; junction bases with no gene match: 8. The CDR3 DNA sequence: TGTGCCAGCAGTACCGGCGGACAGGGGGGGACCGGGGAGCTGTTTTTT. Translating gives CASSTGGQGGTGELFF.

The chain has TRBV6-6 and TRBJ2-7; the match to TRBD2 covers 9 bases. Germline CDR1 reads MNHNY; CDR2 reads SVGAGI (reference sequence). The V segment lost 5 bases and the J segment 5 bases; nucleotides outside the gene matches: 10. The CDR3 totals 15 residues. CDR3 residues: CASSNPGLAFHEQYF. In DNA, the CDR3 is TGTGCCAGCAGTAATCCGGGACTAGCCTTTCACGAGCAGTACTTC.

This clonotype came up many times. The chain is built from TRBV11-2 and TRBJ2-3; 9 bases map to TRBD2. In germline, CDR1 is SGHAT, CDR2 FQNNGV. V dropped 0 bases and J dropped 7; count of bases not matched to a gene: 5. This CDR3 comprises 15 residues. The CDR3 bases are TGTGCCAGCAGCTTAGAGGGACTAGCAAGTTATACGCAGTATTTT. Translated: CASSLEGLASYTQYF.

This clonotype was seen a few times. The rearrangement uses TRBV11-2 and TRBJ2-5; 10 nucleotides align to TRBD2. The CDR3 extends over 15 amino acids. Germline V gene data show CDR1 as SGHAT and CDR2 as FQNNGV. V lost 5 bases and J lost 4; bases outside the gene matches: 7. This CDR3 reads CASSLSGGVLETQYF. CDR3 sequence (DNA): TGTGCCAGCAGCCTGAGCGGGGGGGTTTTAGAGACCCAGTACTTC.

In its sample, this clonotype was seen many times. The rearrangement links TRBV20-1 to TRBJ2-3; D remains unclear. The germline V and J ends were trimmed by 4 bases and 5 bases, with 10 bases remaining between them. Germline V CDR1 and CDR2: DFQATT, SNEGSKA (reference sequence). The CDR3 is made up of 12 amino acids. The CDR3 sequence is CSANVAQDTQYF. The CDR3 DNA sequence: TGCAGTGCTAACGTAGCCCAAGATACGCAGTATTTT.

This clonotype has a count of ten or more. V usage is TRBV28 and J usage is TRBJ2-3; TRBD2 agrees at 10 bases. CDR1 is MDHEN, CDR2 SYDVKM, per germline. After removal of 7 bases from V and 3 bases from J, the junction contained 7 bases not matched to a gene. The CDR3 is 15 amino acids. The CDR3 nucleotides read TGTGCCAGCATCCTCAGCGGGAGGGATACAGATACGCAGTATTTT. Translating it yields CASILSGRDTDTQYF.

This clonotype was recorded many times. The chain combines TRBV2 with TRBJ2-7; 10 bases are a match to TRBD2. The CDR3 runs to 17 residues. CDR1 and CDR2 from the germline V gene are SNHLY and FYNNEI. V shed 2 bases and J 5 bases; nucleotides not matched to a gene: 12. CDR3 sequence: CASSEKAPGLAFDEQYF. The CDR3 DNA sequence: TGTGCCAGCAGTGAAAAGGCGCCGGGACTAGCGTTCGACGAGCAGTACTTC.

The chain links TRBV12-3 or TRBV12-4 to TRBJ1-4, with D uncertain. The CDR3 totals 12 residues. The germline V and J ends were trimmed by 6 bases and 8 bases, with 10 bases remaining between them. The CDR3 DNA follows: TGTGCCAGCAGATTCAGCTTGGAAAAACTGTTTTTT. This sequence encodes CASRFSLEKLFF.

The chain joins TRBV30 to TRBJ2-3; TRBD1 is a possible D gene (6 bases). This CDR3 comprises 14 residues. The V and J ends lost 4 bases and 3 bases respectively, with 14 bases between them. Germline loops: CDR1 GTSNPN, CDR2 SVGIG (reference sequence). The CDR3 sequence: CAWMRQGWTDTQYF. CDR3 DNA: TGTGCCTGGATGAGGCAGGGGTGGACAGATACGCAGTATTTT.

This clonotype occurred many times. The rearrangement uses TRBV12-3 or TRBV12-4 and TRBJ1-1; D might be TRBD1 (5 bases). V was clipped by 6 bases and J by 7 bases, with 12 bases between them. The CDR3 runs 12 residues. The CDR3 DNA is TGTGCCAGCAGGATGACAGCGGGTGAAGCTTTCTTT. This translates into CASRMTAGEAFF.

The rearrangement links TRBV7-8 to TRBJ2-3, with 12 nucleotides matching TRBD2. This CDR3 region has 16 residues. Unmatched junction bases numbered 9, after V lost 5 bases and J lost 6 bases. CDR1 SGHVS and CDR2 FQNEAQ come from the germline V gene. CDR3 coding DNA: TGTGCCAGCAGCGAGGAGCTAGCGGGAGGGAAGGATACGCAGTATTTT. Residues: CASSEELAGGKDTQYF.

This clonotype was recorded many times. J is TRBJ2-7 and V is TRBV18, with D tentatively TRBD2 (6 bases). The CDR3 covers 13 residues. Germline V gene lookup returns CDR1 KGHSH and CDR2 LQKENI. V lost 3 bases and J lost 11, with 17 bases in between. The CDR3 bases are TGTGCCAGCTCACCTGAAATCCCCGCGGGAAAGTACTTC. It codes for CASSPEIPAGKYF.

CDR3 in DNA: TGCGCCAGCAGCCAAGGTCCCCCGGTCTACGAGCAGTACTTC. Amino acid sequence: CASSQGPPVYEQYF. The genes are TRBV4-1 and TRBJ2-7; no clear D gene. This CDR3 contains 14 residues. Germline lookup yields CDR1 MGHRA and CDR2 YSYEKL. Trimming pared 1 base from V and 3 bases from J, leaving 10 bases between.

This clonotype was counted between two and nine times. The CDR3 here is CAISESGSLGVYQPQHF. The CDR3 nucleotides are TGTGCCATCAGTGAGTCCGGCAGCCTCGGGGTTTATCAGCCCCAGCATTTT. The chain is built from TRBV10-3 and TRBJ1-5; D call uncertain. The CDR3 is 17 residues long. Germline lookup yields CDR1 ENHRY and CDR2 SYGVKD. The V end was cut by 0 bases, the J end by 5 bases, with 17 bases between.

This clonotype was picked up a small number of times. The chain is built from TRBV6-6 and TRBJ2-3; 8 nucleotides line up with TRBD1. V lost 5 bases, J lost 5 bases, and 6 bases stayed unmatched. The CDR3 extends over 14 amino acids. The germline CDR1 and CDR2 sequences are MNHNY and SVGAGI (reference sequence). This CDR3 reads CASSTGQGGDTQYF. CDR3 nucleotide sequence: TGTGCCAGCAGTACCGGACAGGGTGGAGATACGCAGTATTTT.

The rearrangement links TRBV28 to TRBJ1-1; TRBD1 matches 9 bases. This CDR3 is built from 16 residues. V was pared by 2 bases and J by 0 bases, with 4 bases of the junction left unmatched. Germline V gives CDR1 MDHEN, CDR2 SYDVKM. The CDR3 region has the DNA TGTGCCAGCAGTTTAAGGGGGGACAGGGTGAACACTGAAGCTTTCTTT. Protein: CASSLRGDRVNTEAFF. Full variable domain (missing parts from reference TRBV28 and TRBJ1-1): DVKVTQSSRYLVKRTGEKVFLECVQDMDHENMFWYRQDPGLGLRLIYFSYDVKMKEKGDIPEGYSVSREKKERFSLILESASTNQTSMYLCASSLRGDRVNTEAFFGQGTRLTVV.

The CDR3 DNA follows: TGTGCCAGCAGCCAAAGGACCTCAAATCAGCCCCAGCATTTT. It encodes CASSQRTSNQPQHF. V is TRBV3-1 and J is TRBJ1-5; no reliable D call. This CDR3 spans 14 amino acids. Germline CDR1 is LGHDT and CDR2 is YNNKEL (reference sequence). V was shortened by 2 bases and J by 4 bases, with 9 bases between the two germline ends.

V and J are TRBV14 and TRBJ2-3; tentatively, D is TRBD2 (5 bases). Deletions cut 4 bases from V and 2 bases from J, with 10 bases between. The V gene's germline CDR1 is SGHDN and CDR2 FVKESK. The CDR3 sequence is 14 residues long. CDR3 region: CASSRLLDTDTQYF. The CDR3 nucleotides are TGTGCCAGCAGCCGCCTACTAGACACAGATACGCAGTATTTT.

This clonotype showed up just a few times. The gene calls are TRBV18 and TRBJ2-7; possible D gene TRBD1, 5 bases. Germline CDR1 and CDR2: KGHSH and LQKENI. V was cut by 8 bases and J by 2 bases, with 13 bases left in between. CDR3 length: 13 residues. DNA for the CDR3: TGTGCCAGCCAGATGCAGGGAACCTACGAGCAGTACTTC. Translated: CASQMQGTYEQYF.